These 10 T cell receptor beta chains were all obtained from the same sample, sequenced in a study of blood T cell repertoires in COVID-19. TCRdb's copy holds only in-frame clones and misses some; the assay was immunoSEQ multiplex PCR. Of about 210,000 clones in the sample, about 86% were seen once. The sample comprised peripheral blood. The receptor source for this set is a man over 45 with active or convalescent COVID-19.

The V gene is TRBV11-2, the J gene TRBJ2-1, with 7 nucleotides matching TRBD1. The junction had 18 bases not matched to a gene; V was cut back by 4 bases and J by 15 bases. The germline V gene has CDR1 SGHAT and CDR2 FQNNGV. The CDR3 contains 15 residues. The CDR3 nucleotides are TGTGCCAGCAGCTATACACACCCCCGGGACAGCCAGGGGTTCTTC. Translation: CASSYTHPRDSQGFF.

The chain combines TRBV21-1 with TRBJ1-1; TRBD1, the D gene given by the table, was not confirmed from the DNA. TRBV21-1 constitutes a pseudogene. CDR3 length equals 17 residues. The chain's CDR3 is CASSKGVVRDRGPEAFF. The CDR3 bases are TGTGCCAGCAGCAAAGGAGTCGTTAGGGACAGGGGACCTGAAGCTTTCTTT.

V usage is TRBV5-1 and J usage is TRBJ1-6; the match to TRBD1 covers 8 bases. Trimming removed 4 bases from V and 3 bases from J; junction bases left unmatched: 6. The CDR3 consists of 16 residues. The germline CDR1 and CDR2 sequences are SGHRS and YFSETQ. The CDR3 nucleotides are TGCGCCAGCAGCCGTGGACAGGGCGACTATAATTCACCCCTCCACTTT. Encoded protein: CASSRGQGDYNSPLHF.

The chain couples TRBV30 to TRBJ1-5; D perhaps matches TRBD1 (6 bases). Germline loops: CDR1 GTSNPN, CDR2 SVGIG (reference sequence). The V and J ends lost 2 bases and 3 bases respectively, with 8 bases between them. The CDR3 contains 13 residues. CDR3 region: CAWSSGDNQPQHF. The CDR3 DNA follows: TGTGCCTGGAGTTCAGGGGACAATCAGCCCCAGCATTTT.

This chain joins TRBV18 and TRBJ2-2; D perhaps matches TRBD1 (6 bases). CDR1 and CDR2 from the germline V gene are KGHSH and LQKENI. V lost 7 bases to trimming and J lost 6 bases, with 15 bases between them. This CDR3 has 14 residues. This CDR3 is CASYTTRGAGELFF. The CDR3 DNA is TGTGCCAGCTACACCACCAGGGGCGCCGGGGAGCTGTTTTTT.

This clone was seen just once. The rearrangement joins TRBV28 to TRBJ2-5; 15 bases agree with TRBD2. The germline gives CDR1 MDHEN, CDR2 SYDVKM. V was clipped by 5 bases and J by 5 bases; unmatched bases: 9. This CDR3 has 17 amino acids. The CDR3 DNA sequence: TGTGCCAGCAGTCCACCCGGACTAGCGGGGGGGCCGGAGACCCAGTACTTC. This translates into CASSPPGLAGGPETQYF.

J is TRBJ1-5 and V is TRBV19; 7 bases are shared with TRBD1. The CDR3 is 17 residues long. Per the germline V gene, CDR1 is LNHDA and CDR2 is SQIVND (reference sequence). V gave up 9 bases and J gave up 0 bases; unmatched junction bases: 14. The CDR3 nucleotides are TGTGCCAGCGGAGGGGACAGCCAACAATATAGCAATCAGCCCCAGCATTTT. As protein: CASGGDSQQYSNQPQHF.

This clone was counted between two and nine times. The chain links TRBV19 to TRBJ2-1; D unclear. The CDR3 runs to 15 residues. V gave up 4 bases and J gave up 2 bases, with 12 bases separating them. Germline V gives CDR1 LNHDA, CDR2 SQIVND (reference sequence). The CDR3 is CASSSNTNAYNEQFF. In nucleotides, the CDR3 is TGTGCCAGTAGTAGTAACACCAACGCCTACAATGAGCAGTTCTTC.

The chain employs TRBV5-1 and TRBJ1-2; the match to TRBD1 covers 8 bases. The CDR3 is made up of 17 amino acids. The germline V gene has CDR1 SGHRS and CDR2 YFSETQ. The J segment lost 4 bases and the V segment lost 4 bases, leaving 15 bases of the junction unmatched. DNA of the CDR3: TGCGCCAGCAGCGACTCCCCCTCGACAGGGGTAGTCTATGGCTACACCTTC. Protein sequence: CASSDSPSTGVVYGYTF.

The chain is built from TRBV5-1 and TRBJ2-2, with TRBD1 matching over 8 bases. The CDR3 covers 16 residues. CDR1 is SGHRS, CDR2 YFSETQ, per germline. With 7 bases clipped from V and 7 bases from J, the junction kept 15 bases outside the gene matches. CDR3 sequence: CASPQAWDRRGGELFF. Here the CDR3 DNA reads TGCGCCAGCCCCCAGGCTTGGGACAGGCGGGGCGGGGAGCTGTTTTTT.